This TCR beta chain was profiled in a study of OX40 agonist ivuxolimab in advanced cancers. Across the study: Every 2 weeks, ivuxolimab was infused into the patients intravenously at between 0.01 and 10 mg/kg. Three patients, one with hepatocellular carcinoma and two with cutaneous melanoma, achieved partial responses.

The data were produced by immunoSEQ multiplex PCR, yet TCRdb's version contains in-frame clones alone and is incomplete. The profile shows tens of thousands of clones, around 84% of them singletons. The sequence came from an adult with an advanced solid tumor such as melanoma, head and neck, liver or kidney cancer. The specimen was CD4+ or CD8+ T cells sorted from blood, collected in a trial of the OX40 agonist ivuxolimab.

The CDR3 region is CAAARGGGTDTQYF. DNA for the CDR3: TGTGCCGCAGCTAGAGGCGGGGGGACAGATACGCAGTATTTT. V usage is TRBV27 and J usage is TRBJ2-3; 8 bases fit TRBD2. Germline V CDR1 and CDR2: MNHEY, SMNVEV (reference sequence). There are 14 residues in the CDR3. V was clipped by 11 bases and J by 3 bases; unmatched bases: 10.